The source of this TCR beta chain is a study of T cells in Graves' hyperthyroidism and ophthalmopathy. Background on the study: Once the initial diagnosis was made, peripheral blood was obtained before any treatment.

With a duration under 2 months, the hyperthyroidism was newly diagnosed in patients aged 18 to 65. At least ten counts were recorded for this clonotype. Antigen unknown. General study points: The authors' 13 V-J model separated ophthalmopathy from stable hyperthyroidism.

The TCR beta CDR3 regions underwent amplification using RNA transcripts as the source. The HTBI primer set drove a first-round RT-PCR of the TCR CDR3. TCRdb passed the multiplex PCR reads through MiXCR, listing each CDR3 protein once. The table shows around 280,000 distinct CDR3 sequences, with approximately 14% occurring only once. The material sequenced was blood. This sequence originates from a woman aged 35 to 49 with Graves' hyperthyroidism.

This CDR3 is CASSRWTEQETQYF. In nucleotides, the CDR3 is TGTGCCAGCAGCCGGTGGACAGAGCAAGAGACCCAGTACTTC. The gene calls are TRBV3-1 and TRBJ2-5; possibly TRBD1 for D (6 bases). Germline V gene data show CDR1 as LGHDT and CDR2 as YNNKEL (reference sequence). V lost 4 bases, J lost 2 bases, and 11 bases lay in between. This CDR3 has 14 residues.